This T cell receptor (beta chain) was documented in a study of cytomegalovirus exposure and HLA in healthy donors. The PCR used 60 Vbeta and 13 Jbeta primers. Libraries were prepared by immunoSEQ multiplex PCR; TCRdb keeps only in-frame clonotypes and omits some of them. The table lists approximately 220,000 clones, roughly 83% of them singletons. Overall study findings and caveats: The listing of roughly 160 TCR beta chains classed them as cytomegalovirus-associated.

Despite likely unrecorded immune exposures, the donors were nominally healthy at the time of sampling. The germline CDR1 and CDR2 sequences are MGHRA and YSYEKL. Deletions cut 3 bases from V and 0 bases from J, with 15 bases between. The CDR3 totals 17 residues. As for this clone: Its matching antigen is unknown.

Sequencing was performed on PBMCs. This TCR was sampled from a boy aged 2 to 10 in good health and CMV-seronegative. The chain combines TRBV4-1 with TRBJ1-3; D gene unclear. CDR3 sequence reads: CASSHPLQDFSGNTIYF. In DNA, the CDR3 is TGCGCCAGCAGCCACCCCTTGCAGGACTTCTCTGGAAACACCATATATTTT.